This T cell receptor (beta chain) was sequenced during a study of cytomegalovirus exposure and HLA in healthy donors. A multiplex PCR was run with 60 Vbeta primers and 13 Jbeta primers. Sequencing used immunoSEQ multiplex PCR; TCRdb keeps in-frame clones, though not all of them. In the table there are over 110,000 clones, over 60% of which are singletons. V lost 2 bases and J 4 bases, leaving 15 bases between the germline ends. CDR1 and CDR2 (germline): MDHEN, SYDVKM. CDR3 length equals 15 residues. This clone was detected a few times. Whereas donors were nominally healthy upon sampling, unrecorded immune exposures were probable.

Sequencing used PBMCs. V is TRBV28 and J is TRBJ2-7; D may be TRBD2 (5 bases). The receptor was isolated from a male donor in good health and CMV-seropositive. The CDR3 loop reads CASSLEASLGYEQYF. Written as DNA, the CDR3 is TGTGCCAGCAGTTTAGAGGCTAGCCTTGGGTACGAGCAGTACTTC.